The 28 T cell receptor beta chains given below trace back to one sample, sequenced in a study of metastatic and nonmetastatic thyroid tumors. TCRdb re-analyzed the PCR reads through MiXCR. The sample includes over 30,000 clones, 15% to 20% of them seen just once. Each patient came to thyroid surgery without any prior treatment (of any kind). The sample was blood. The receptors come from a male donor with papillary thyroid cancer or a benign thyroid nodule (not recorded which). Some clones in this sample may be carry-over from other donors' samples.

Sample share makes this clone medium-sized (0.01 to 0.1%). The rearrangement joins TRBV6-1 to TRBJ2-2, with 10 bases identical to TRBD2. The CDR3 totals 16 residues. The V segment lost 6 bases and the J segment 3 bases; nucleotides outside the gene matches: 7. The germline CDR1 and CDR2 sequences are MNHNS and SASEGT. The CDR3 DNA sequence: TGTGCCAGCAGGGACCCTAGCGGGAGTTACACCGGGGAGCTGTTTTTT. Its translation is CASRDPSGSYTGELFF.

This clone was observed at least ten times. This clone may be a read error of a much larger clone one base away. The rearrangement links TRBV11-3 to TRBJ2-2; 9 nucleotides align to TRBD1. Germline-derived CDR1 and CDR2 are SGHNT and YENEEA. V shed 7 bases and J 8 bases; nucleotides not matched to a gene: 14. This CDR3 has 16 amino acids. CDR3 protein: CASIPGTGNGPGELFF. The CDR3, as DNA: TGTGCCAGCATCCCGGGGACAGGGAATGGTCCGGGGGAGCTGTTTTTT.

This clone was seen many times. Written as DNA, the CDR3 is TGTGCCAGTAGATTGGTGGGCGGCGCAGGTCAGCCCCAGCATTTT. Protein product: CASRLVGGAGQPQHF. This sequence joins TRBV19 and TRBJ1-5; no clear D gene. CDR3 size: 15 residues. With 6 bases removed from V and 6 bases from J, the gap between germline ends came to 18 bases. The germline gives CDR1 LNHDA, CDR2 SQIVND (reference sequence).

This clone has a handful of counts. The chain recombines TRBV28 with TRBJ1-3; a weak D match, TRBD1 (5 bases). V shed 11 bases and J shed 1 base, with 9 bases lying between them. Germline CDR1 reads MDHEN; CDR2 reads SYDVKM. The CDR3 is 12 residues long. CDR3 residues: CASGDSGNTIYF. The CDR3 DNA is TGTGCCTCGGGGGATTCTGGAAACACCATATATTTT.

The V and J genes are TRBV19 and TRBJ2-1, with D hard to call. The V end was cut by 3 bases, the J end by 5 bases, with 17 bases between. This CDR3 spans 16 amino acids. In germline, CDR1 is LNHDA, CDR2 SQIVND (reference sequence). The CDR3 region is CASSIVWVGINNEQFF. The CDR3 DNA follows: TGTGCCAGTAGTATTGTCTGGGTAGGGATCAACAATGAGCAGTTCTTC.

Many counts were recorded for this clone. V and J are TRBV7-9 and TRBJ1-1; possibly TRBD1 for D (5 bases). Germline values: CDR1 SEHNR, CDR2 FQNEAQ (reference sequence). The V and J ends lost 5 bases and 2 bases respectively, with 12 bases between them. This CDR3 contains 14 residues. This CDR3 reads CASSPPGGNTEAFF. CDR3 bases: TGTGCCAGCAGCCCCCCGGGGGGAAACACTGAAGCTTTCTTT. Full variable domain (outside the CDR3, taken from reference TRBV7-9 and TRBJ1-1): DTGVSQNPRHKITKRGQNVTFRCDPISEHNRLYWYRQTLGQGPEFLTYFQNEAQLEKSRLLSDRFSAERPKGSFSTLEIQRTEQGDSAMYLCASSPPGGNTEAFFGQGTRLTVV.

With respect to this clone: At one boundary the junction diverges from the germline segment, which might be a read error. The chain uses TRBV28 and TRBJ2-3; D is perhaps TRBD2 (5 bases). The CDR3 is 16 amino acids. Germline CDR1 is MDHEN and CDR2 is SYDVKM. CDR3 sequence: CASSSGSAGITDTQYF. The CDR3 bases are TGTGCCAGCAGTTCGGGATCGGCGGGTATCACAGATACGCAGTACTTT.

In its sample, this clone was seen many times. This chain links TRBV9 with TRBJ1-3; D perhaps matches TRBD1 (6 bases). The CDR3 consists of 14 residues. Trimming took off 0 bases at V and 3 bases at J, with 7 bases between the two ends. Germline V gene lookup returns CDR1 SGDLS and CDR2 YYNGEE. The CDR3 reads CASSVGQDGNTIYF. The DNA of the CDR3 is TGTGCCAGCAGCGTAGGACAGGATGGAAACACCATATATTTT.

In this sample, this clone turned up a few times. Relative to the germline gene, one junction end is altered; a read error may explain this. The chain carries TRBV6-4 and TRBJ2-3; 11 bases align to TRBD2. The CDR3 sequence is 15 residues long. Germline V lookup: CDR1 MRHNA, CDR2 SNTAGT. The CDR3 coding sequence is TGTGCCAGCATTGAACTAGCGGGGGTGCCAGATACGCATTATTTT. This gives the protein CASIELAGVPDTHYF.

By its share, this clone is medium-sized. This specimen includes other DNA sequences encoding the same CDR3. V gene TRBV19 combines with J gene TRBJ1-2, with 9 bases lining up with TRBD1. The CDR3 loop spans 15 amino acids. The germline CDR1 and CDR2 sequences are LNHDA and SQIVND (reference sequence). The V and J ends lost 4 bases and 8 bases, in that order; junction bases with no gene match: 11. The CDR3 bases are TGTGCCAGTAGTACCGAGGCCGACAGGGGGAAAGGCTACACCTTC. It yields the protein CASSTEADRGKGYTF.

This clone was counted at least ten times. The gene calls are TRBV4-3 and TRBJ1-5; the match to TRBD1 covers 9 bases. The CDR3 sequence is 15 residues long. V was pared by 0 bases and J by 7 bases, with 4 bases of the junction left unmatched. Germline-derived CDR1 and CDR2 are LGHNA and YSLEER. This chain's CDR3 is CASSQETGGRQPQHF. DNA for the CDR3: TGCGCCAGCAGCCAAGAAACAGGGGGCAGGCAGCCCCAGCATTTT.

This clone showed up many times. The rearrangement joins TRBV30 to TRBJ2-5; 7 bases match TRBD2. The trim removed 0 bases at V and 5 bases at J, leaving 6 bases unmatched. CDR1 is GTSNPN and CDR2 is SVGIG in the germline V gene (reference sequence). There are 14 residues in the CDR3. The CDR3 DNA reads TGTGCCTGGAGTGTCTGGGAGGGTCGGGAGACCCAGTACTTC. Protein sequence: CAWSVWEGRETQYF.

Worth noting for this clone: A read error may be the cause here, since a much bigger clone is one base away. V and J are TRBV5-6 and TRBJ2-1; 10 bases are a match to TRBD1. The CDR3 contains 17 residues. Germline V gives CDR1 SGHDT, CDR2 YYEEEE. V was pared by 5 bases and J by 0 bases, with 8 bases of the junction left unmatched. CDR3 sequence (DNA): TGTGCCAGCAGATCCGACAGGGGGCGTATCTCCTACAATGAGCAGTTCTTC. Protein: CASRSDRGRISYNEQFF.

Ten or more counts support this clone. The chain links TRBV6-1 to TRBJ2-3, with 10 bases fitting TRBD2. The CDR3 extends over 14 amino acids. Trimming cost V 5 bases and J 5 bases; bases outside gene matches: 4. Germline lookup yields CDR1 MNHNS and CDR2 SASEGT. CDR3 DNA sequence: TGTGCCAGCAGTCGGACTAGCGGTGGAGATACGCAGTATTTT. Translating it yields CASSRTSGGDTQYF.

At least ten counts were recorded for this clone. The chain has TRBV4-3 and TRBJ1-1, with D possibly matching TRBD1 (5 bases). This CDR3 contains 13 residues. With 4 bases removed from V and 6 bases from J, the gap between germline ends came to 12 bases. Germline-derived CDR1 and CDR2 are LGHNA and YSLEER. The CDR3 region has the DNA TGCGCCAGCAGCCGTGTATGGGGGGCTGAAGCTTTCTTT. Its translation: CASSRVWGAEAFF.

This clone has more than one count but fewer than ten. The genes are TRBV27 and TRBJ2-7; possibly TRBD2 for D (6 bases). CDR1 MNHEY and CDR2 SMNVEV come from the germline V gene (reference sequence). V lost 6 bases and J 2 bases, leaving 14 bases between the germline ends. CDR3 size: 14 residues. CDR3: CASSLAPGTYEQYF. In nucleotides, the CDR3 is TGTGCCAGCAGCCTAGCGCCAGGCACCTACGAGCAGTACTTC.

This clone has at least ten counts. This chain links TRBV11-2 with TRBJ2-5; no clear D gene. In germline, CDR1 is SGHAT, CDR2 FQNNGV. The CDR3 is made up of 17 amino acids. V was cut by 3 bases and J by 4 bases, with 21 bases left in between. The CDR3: CASSFDSEPRRRETQYF. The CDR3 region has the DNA TGTGCCAGCAGCTTTGATTCGGAACCTAGACGAAGAGAGACCCAGTACTTC.

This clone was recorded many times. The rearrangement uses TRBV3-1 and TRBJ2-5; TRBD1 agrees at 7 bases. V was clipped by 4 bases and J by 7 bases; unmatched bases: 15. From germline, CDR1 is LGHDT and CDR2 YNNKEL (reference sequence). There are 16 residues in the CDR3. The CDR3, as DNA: TGTGCCAGCAGCCGGACCAGGGGGTCTTCCCGTGGGACCCAGTACTTC. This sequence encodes CASSRTRGSSRGTQYF.

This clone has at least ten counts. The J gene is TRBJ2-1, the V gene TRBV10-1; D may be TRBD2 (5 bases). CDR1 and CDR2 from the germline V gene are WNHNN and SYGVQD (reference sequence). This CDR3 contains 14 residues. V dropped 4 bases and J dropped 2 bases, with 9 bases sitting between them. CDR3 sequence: CASSVGNPYNEQFF. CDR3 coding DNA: TGCGCCAGCAGTGTCGGGAACCCCTACAATGAGCAGTTCTTC.

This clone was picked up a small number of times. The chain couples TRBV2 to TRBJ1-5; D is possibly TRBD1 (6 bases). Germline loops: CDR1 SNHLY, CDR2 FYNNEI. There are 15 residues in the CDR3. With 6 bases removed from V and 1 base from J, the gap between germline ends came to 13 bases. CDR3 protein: CASRAQGSSNQPQHF. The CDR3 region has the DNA TGTGCCAGCAGGGCACAGGGTTCAAGCAATCAGCCCCAGCATTTT.

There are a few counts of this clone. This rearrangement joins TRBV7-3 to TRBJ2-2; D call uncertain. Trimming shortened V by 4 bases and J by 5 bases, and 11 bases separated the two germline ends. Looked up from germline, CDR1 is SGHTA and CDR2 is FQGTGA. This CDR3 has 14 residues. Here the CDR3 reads CASSSGAWTGELFF. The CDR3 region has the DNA TGTGCCAGCAGCTCTGGAGCGTGGACCGGGGAGCTGTTTTTT. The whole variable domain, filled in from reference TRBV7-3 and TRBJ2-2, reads GAGVSQTPSNKVTEKGKYVELRCDPISGHTALYWYRQSLGQGPEFLIYFQGTGAADDSGLPNDRFFAVRPEGSVSTLKIQRTERGDSAVYLCASSSGAWTGELFFGEGSRLTVL.

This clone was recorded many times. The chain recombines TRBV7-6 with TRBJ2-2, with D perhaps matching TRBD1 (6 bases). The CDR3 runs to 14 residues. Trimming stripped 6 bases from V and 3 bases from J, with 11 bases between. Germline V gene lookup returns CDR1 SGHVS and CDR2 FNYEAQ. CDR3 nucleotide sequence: TGTGCCAGCAGTCCCGGGACATACACCGGGGAGCTGTTTTTT. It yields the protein CASSPGTYTGELFF. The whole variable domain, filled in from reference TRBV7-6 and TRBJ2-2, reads GAGVSQSPRYKVTKRGQDVALRCDPISGHVSLYWYRQALGQGPEFLTYFNYEAQQDKSGLPNDRFSAERPEGSISTLTIQRTEQRDSAMYRCASSPGTYTGELFFGEGSRLTVL.

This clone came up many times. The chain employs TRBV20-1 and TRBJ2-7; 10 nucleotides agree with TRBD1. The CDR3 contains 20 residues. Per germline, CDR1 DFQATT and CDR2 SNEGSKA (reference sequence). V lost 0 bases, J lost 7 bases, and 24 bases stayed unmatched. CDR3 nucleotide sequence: TGCAGTGCTAGAGATCCGCGCCACTCCCGCCCGGGACAGGGGTTGGGGGAGCAGTACTTC. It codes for CSARDPRHSRPGQGLGEQYF.

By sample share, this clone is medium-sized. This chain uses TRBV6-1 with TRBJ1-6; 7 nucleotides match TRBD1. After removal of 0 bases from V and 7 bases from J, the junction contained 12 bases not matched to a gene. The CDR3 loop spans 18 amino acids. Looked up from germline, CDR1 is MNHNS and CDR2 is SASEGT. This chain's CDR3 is CASSEARGRGELNSPLHF. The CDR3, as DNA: TGTGCCAGCAGTGAAGCGAGGGGGCGAGGGGAATTAAATTCACCCCTCCACTTT.

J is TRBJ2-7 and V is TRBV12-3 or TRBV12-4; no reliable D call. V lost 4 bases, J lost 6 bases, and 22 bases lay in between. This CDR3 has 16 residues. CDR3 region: CASSWQLYSGPLEQYF. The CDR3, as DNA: TGTGCCAGCAGTTGGCAGCTGTACTCCGGACCCCTCGAGCAGTACTTC.

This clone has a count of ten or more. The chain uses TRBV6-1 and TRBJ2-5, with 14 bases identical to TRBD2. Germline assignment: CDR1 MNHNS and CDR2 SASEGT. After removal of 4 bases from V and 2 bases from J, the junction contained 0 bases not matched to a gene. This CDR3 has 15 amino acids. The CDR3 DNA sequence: TGTGCCAGCAGTGGACTAGCGGGGGGGCAAGAGACCCAGTACTTC. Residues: CASSGLAGGQETQYF.

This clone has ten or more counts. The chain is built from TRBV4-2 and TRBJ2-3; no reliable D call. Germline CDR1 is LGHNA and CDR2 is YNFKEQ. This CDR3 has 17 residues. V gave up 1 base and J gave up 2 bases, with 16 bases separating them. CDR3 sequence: CASSQVASNPFTDTQYF. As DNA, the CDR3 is TGTGCCAGCAGCCAAGTGGCGAGCAATCCTTTCACAGATACGCAGTATTTT.

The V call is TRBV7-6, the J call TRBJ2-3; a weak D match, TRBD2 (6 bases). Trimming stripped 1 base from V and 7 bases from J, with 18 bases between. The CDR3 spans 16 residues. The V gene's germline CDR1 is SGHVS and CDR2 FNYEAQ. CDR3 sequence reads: CASSLEGGTLGNTQYF. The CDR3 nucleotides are TGTGCCAGCAGCTTAGAAGGAGGGACTCTAGGAAATACGCAGTATTTT.